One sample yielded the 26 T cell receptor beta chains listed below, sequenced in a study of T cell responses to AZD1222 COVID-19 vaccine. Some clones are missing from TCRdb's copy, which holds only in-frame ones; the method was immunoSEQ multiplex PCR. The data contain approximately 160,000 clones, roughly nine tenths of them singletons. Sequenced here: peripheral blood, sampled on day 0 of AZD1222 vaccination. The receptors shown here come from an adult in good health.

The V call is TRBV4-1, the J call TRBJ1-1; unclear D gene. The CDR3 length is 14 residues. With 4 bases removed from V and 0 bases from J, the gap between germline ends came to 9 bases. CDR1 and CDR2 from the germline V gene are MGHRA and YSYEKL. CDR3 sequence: CASSPRSLNTEAFF. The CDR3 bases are TGCGCCAGCAGCCCAAGGTCCTTGAACACTGAAGCTTTCTTT.

The CDR3 DNA reads TGTGCCAGCAGCTTAGATCCTGGGAGACTGACAGGGCTGAACACCGGGGAGCTGTTTTTT. Protein product: CASSLDPGRLTGLNTGELFF. J is TRBJ2-2 and V is TRBV11-3; 7 bases map to TRBD1. The germline V gene encodes CDR1 SGHNT and CDR2 YENEEA. CDR3 size: 20 residues. V lost 0 bases to trimming and J lost 1 base; unmatched junction nucleotides: 14.

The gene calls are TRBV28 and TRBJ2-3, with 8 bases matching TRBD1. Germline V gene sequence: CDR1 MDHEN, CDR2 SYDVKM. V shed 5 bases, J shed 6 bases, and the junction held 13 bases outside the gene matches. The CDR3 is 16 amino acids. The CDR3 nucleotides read TGTGCCAGCAGTACAAAGACAGGGGTGGGGTGGGATACGCAGTATTTT. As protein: CASSTKTGVGWDTQYF.

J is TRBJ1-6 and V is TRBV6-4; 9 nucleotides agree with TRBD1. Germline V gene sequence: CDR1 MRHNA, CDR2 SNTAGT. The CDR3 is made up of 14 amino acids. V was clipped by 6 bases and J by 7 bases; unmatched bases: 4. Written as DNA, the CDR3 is TGTGCCAGCAGGCTGACAGGGGGAAATTCACCCCTCCACTTT. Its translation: CASRLTGGNSPLHF.

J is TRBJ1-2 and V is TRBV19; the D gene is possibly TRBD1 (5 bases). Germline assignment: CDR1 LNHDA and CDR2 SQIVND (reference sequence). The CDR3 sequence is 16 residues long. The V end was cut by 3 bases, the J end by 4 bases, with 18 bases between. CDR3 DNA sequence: TGTGCCAGTAGTATTCATGATTGGCAGGGAGGCTATGGCTACACCTTC. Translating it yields CASSIHDWQGGYGYTF.

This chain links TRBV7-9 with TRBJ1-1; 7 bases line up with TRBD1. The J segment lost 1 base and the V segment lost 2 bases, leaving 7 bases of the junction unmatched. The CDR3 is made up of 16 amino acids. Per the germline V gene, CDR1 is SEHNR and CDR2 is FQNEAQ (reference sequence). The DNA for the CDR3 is TGTGCCAGCAGCTTACATCCCGGGACAGAGAACACTGAAGCTTTCTTT. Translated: CASSLHPGTENTEAFF.

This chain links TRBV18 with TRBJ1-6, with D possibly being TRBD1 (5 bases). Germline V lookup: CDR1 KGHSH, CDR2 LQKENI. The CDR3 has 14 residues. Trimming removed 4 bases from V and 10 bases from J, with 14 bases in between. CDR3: CASSRGGDRSPLHF. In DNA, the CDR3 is TGTGCCAGCTCACGTGGGGGAGACCGGTCACCCCTCCACTTT.

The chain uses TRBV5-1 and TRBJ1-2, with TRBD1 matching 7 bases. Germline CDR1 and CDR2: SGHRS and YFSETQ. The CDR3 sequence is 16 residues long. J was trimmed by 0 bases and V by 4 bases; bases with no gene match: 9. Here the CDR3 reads CASSEDRPGANYGYTF. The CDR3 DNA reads TGCGCCAGCAGCGAGGACAGGCCCGGGGCTAACTATGGCTACACCTTC.

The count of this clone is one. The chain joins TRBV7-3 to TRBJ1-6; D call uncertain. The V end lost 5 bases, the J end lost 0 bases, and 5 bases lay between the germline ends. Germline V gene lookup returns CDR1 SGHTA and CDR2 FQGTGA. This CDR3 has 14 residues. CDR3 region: CASSPGSYNSPLHF. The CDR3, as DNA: TGTGCCAGCAGCCCTGGCTCCTATAATTCACCCCTCCACTTT.

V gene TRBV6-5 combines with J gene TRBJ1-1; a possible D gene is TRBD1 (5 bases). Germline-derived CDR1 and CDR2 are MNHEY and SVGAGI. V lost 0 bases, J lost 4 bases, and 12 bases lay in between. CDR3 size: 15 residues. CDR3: CASSYSAGAVTEAFF. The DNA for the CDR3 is TGTGCCAGCAGTTACTCGGCCGGGGCGGTCACTGAAGCTTTCTTT.

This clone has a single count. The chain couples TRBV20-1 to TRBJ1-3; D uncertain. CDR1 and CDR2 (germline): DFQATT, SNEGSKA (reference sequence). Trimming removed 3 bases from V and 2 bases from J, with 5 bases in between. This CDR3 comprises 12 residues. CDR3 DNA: TGCAGTGCTAGTGACACTGGAAACACCATATATTTT. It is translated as CSASDTGNTIYF.

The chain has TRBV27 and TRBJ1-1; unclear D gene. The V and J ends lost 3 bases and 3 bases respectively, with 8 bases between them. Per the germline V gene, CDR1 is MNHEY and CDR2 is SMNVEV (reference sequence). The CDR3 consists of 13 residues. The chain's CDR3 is CASSLNWDTEAFF. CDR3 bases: TGTGCCAGCAGTTTGAATTGGGACACTGAAGCTTTCTTT.

CDR3 loop: CATSDLEAGGLGTQYF. CDR3 bases: TGTGCCACCAGTGATTTGGAGGCGGGGGGGTTGGGTACGCAGTATTTT. This chain joins TRBV24-1 and TRBJ2-3; 9 positions match TRBD2. Germline CDR1 KGHDR, CDR2 SFDVKD. The junction had 8 bases not matched to a gene; V was cut back by 0 bases and J by 8 bases. This CDR3 has 16 amino acids.

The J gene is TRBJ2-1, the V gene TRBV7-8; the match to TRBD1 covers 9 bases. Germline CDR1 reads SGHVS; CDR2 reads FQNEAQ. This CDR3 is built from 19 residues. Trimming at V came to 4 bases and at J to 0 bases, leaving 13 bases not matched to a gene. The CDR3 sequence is CASSSRPGQGTGSYNEQFF. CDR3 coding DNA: TGTGCCAGCAGCTCCCGGCCGGGACAGGGTACGGGCTCCTACAATGAGCAGTTCTTC. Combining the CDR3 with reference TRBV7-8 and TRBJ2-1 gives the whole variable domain GAGVSQSPRYKVAKRGQDVALRCDPISGHVSLFWYQQALGQGPEFLTYFQNEAQLDKSGLPSDRFFAERPEGSVSTLKIQRTQQEDSAVYLCASSSRPGQGTGSYNEQFFGPGTRLTVL.

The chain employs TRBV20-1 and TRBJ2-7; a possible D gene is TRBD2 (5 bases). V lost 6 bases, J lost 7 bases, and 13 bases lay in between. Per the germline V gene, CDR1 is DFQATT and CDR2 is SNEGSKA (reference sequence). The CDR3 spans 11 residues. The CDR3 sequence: CSASAPGEQYF. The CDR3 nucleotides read TGCAGTGCCTCGGCCCCGGGGGAGCAGTACTTC.

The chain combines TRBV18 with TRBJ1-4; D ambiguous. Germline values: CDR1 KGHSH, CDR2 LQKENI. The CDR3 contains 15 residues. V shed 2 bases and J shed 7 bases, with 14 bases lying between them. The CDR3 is CASSPAPQTGEKLFF. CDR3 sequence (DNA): TGTGCCAGCTCACCAGCCCCACAAACTGGTGAAAAACTGTTTTTT.

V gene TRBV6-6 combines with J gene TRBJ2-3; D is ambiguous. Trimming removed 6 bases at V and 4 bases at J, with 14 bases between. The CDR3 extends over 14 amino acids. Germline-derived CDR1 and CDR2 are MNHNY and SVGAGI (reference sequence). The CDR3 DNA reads TGTGCCAGCAGCCCCGGTCGAAGGGCAGATACGCAGTATTTT. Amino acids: CASSPGRRADTQYF.

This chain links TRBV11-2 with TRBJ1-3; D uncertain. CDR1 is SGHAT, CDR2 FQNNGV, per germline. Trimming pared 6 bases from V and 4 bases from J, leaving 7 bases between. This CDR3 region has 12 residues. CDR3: CASRIIGNTIYF. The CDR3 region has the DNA TGTGCCAGCAGGATTATAGGAAACACCATATATTTT.

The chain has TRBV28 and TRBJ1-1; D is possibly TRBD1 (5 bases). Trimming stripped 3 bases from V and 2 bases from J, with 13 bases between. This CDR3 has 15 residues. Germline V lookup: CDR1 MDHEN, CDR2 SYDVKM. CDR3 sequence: CASSFYDQGNTEAFF. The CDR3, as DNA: TGTGCCAGCAGTTTCTATGATCAGGGTAACACTGAAGCTTTCTTT. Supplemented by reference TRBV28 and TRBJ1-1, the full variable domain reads DVKVTQSSRYLVKRTGEKVFLECVQDMDHENMFWYRQDPGLGLRLIYFSYDVKMKEKGDIPEGYSVSREKKERFSLILESASTNQTSMYLCASSFYDQGNTEAFFGQGTRLTVV.

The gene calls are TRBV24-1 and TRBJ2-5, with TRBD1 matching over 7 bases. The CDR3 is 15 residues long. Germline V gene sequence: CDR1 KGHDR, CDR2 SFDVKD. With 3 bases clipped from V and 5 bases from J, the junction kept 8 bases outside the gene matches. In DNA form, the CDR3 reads TGTGCCACCAGTGATCTGGACAGGCGTCGGGAGACCCAGTACTTC. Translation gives CATSDLDRRRETQYF.

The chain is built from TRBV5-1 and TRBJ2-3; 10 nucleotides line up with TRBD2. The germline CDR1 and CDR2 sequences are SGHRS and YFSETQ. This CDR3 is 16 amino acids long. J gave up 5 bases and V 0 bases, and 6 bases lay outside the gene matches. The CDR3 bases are TGCGCCAGCAGCTTGGCCGCTAGCGGGGGAGGAGATACGCAGTATTTT. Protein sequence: CASSLAASGGGDTQYF.

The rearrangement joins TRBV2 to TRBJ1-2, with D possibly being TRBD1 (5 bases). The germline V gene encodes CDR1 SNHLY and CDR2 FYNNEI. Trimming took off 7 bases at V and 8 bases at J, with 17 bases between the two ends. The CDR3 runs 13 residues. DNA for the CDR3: TGTGCCAGCACCACGCACGACAGTAAAGGCTACACCTTC. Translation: CASTTHDSKGYTF.

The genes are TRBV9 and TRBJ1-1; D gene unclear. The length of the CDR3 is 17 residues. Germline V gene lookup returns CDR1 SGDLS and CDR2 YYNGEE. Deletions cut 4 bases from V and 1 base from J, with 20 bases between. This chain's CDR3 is CASSLGGLAQPNTEAFF. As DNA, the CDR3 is TGTGCCAGCAGCTTAGGAGGACTTGCACAGCCGAACACTGAAGCTTTCTTT.

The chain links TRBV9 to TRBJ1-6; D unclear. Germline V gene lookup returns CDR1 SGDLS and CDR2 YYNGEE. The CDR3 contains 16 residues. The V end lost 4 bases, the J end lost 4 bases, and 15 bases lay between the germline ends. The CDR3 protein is CASSLREPQYNSPLHF. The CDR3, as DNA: TGTGCCAGCAGCCTACGGGAGCCTCAGTATAATTCACCCCTCCACTTT.

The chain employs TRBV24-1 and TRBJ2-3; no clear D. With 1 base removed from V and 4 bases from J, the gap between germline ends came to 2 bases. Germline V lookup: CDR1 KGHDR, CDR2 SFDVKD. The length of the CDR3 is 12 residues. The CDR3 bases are TGTGCCACCAGTGATTTCTCAGATACGCAGTATTTT. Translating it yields CATSDFSDTQYF.

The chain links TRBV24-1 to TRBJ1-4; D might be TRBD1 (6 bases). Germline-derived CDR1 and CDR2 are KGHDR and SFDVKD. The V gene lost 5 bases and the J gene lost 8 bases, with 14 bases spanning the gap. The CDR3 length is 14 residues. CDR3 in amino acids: CATSGTGFGEKLFF. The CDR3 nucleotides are TGTGCCACCAGTGGCACAGGGTTCGGCGAAAAACTGTTTTTT.